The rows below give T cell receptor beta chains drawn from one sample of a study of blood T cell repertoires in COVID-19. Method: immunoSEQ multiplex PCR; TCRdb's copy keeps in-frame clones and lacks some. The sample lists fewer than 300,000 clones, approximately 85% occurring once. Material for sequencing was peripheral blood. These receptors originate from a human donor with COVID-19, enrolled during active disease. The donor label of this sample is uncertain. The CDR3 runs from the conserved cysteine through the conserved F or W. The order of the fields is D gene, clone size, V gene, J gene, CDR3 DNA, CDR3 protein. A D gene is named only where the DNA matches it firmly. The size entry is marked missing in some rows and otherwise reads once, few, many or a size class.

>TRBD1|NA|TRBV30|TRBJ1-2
TGTGCCTGGAGTAATACAGGGGGCGGTGGCTACACCTTC
CAWSNTGGGGYTF
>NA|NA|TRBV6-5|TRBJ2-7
TGTGCCAGCAGTTACTCGATTTTGGGGGCCGAGCAGTACTTC
CASSYSILGAEQYF
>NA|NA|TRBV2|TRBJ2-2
TGTGCCAGCTCTCGGGGGTCCGCGAACACCGGGGAGCTGTTTTTT
CASSRGSANTGELFF
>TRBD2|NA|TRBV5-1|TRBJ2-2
TGCGCCAGCAGCTTGGAGGCTAGCGGGGGTTCGAACACCGGGGAGCTGTTTTTT
CASSLEASGGSNTGELFF
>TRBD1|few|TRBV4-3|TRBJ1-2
TGCGCCAGCAGCCACGCTTCAGGGACAGACCTCTATGGCTACACCTTC
CASSHASGTDLYGYTF
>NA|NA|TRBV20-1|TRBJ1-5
TGCAGTGCTAGTAATGCGGCAGACAATCAGCCCCAGCATTTT
CSASNAADNQPQHF
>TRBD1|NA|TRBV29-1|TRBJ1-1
TGCAGCGTTCTTTACTTCCAGGGGGGAGCTTTCTTT
CSVLYFQGGAFF
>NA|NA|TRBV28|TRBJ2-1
TGTGCCAGCAGTTTATTAAGGGGGGGATACAATGAGCAGTTCTTC
CASSLLRGGYNEQFF
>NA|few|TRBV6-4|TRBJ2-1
TGTGCCAGCAGGATCCTGGGGGGGGCAACTACCAATGAGCAGTTCTTC
CASRILGGATTNEQFF
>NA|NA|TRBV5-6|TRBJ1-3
TGTGCCAGCAGCTACCAGGGGATTGAAAACACCATATATTTT
CASSYQGIENTIYF
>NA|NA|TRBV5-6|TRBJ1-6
TGTGCCAGCAGCTTGACTACTACAGGGAGCTATAATTCACCCCTCCACTTT
CASSLTTTGSYNSPLHF
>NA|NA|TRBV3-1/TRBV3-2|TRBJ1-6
TGTGCCAGCAGCCCCAGGGACTCGCGCTCACCCCTCCACTTT
CASSPRDSRSPLHF
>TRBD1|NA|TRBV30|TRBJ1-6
TGTGCCTGTGAGACAGGGACGGGACGTTCACCCCTCCACTTT
CACETGTGRSPLHF
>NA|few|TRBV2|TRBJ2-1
TGTGCCAGCAGGCAGGGGTTAAACAATGAGCAGTTCTTC
CASRQGLNNEQFF
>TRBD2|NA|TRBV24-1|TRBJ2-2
TGTGCCACCAGTGAGGCGAAACCTGGGGCTAGCGGGAGTATGAACGGGGAGCTGTTTTTT
CATSEAKPGASGSMNGELFF
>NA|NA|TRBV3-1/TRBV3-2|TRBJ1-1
TGTGCCAGCGTCGAGAATTCAAGCCCCCTGAACAGGGAAGCTTTCTTT
CASVENSSPLNREAFF
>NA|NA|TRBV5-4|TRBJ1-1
TGTGCCAGCAGCGGAGGTGGGGTGAGGAGTGAAGCTTTCTTT
CASSGGGVRSEAFF
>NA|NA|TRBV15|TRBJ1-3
TGTGCCACCAGCACCGCACCCTGGGGGGGAGTACCCGTCTCTGGAAACACCATATATTTT
CATSTAPWGGVPVSGNTIYF
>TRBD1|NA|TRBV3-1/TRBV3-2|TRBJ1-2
TGTGCCAGCAGCCTTGGACAGGGTGGCTACACCTTC
CASSLGQGGYTF
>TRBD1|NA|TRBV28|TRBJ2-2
TGTGCCAGCAGTTCCCCAACAGGGGTAGGGGAGCTGTTTTTT
CASSSPTGVGELFF
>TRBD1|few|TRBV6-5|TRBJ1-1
TGTGCCAGCAGTTCAAGGGACAGGGGAAACACTGAAGCTTTCTTT
CASSSRDRGNTEAFF
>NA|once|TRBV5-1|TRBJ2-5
TGCGCCAGCAGCGATAACACGCGGGATGTGGAGACCCAGTACTTC
CASSDNTRDVETQYF
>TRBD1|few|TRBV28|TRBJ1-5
TGTGCCAGCAAAGGTGGGACAGGGGACCAGCCCCAGCATTTT
CASKGGTGDQPQHF
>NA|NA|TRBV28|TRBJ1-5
TGTGCCAGCAGTTTGGGGGGTTATAGCAATCAGCCCCAGCATTTT
CASSLGGYSNQPQHF
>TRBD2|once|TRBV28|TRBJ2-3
TGTGCCAGCAGTTTTCAACTAGCGGGAATGAGCACAGATACGCAGTATTTT
CASSFQLAGMSTDTQYF
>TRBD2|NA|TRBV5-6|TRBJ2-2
TGTGCCAGTCGCCTAGCGGGAGGGCCCGGGGAGCTGTTTTTT
CASRLAGGPGELFF
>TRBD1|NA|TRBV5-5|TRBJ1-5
TGTGCCAGCAGCTTAGGGACAGGCAATCAGCCCCAGCATTTT
CASSLGTGNQPQHF
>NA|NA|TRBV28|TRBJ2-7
TGTGCCAGCAGTTTATGGGGGCGGTACGAGCAGTACTTC
CASSLWGRYEQYF